This TCR beta chain was sequenced in a study of radiation and T cells in renal cell carcinoma. At the level of the study: Nephrectomy followed 15 Gy stereotactic body radiation by 4 weeks. Findings and limits, study-wide: From baseline, blood top tumor clonotypes peaked at 2 weeks post-radiation.

With respect to this clone: Its specificity is unknown.

Time point here: baseline pretreatment blood. The sample's treatment: 15 Gy SBRT to primary tumor, nephrectomy 4 weeks later. Blood was sampled at baseline, 2 weeks and 4 weeks after SBRT. The patient's renal cell carcinoma had clear cell pathology. CDR1 MNHNS and CDR2 SASEGT come from the germline V gene. The CDR3 is 16 residues long. Trimming took off 4 bases at V and 3 bases at J, with 19 bases between the two ends. Measured with immunoSEQ multiplex PCR; TCRdb has only the in-frame clones, and not every one. The data show 100,000 to 150,000 clones, around 80% seen once. The sample in question was blood, obtained from a patient whose treatment included radiotherapy and nephrectomy. The chain employs TRBV6-1 and TRBJ2-7, with TRBD1 as a possible D gene (6 bases). This TCR was sampled from a woman aged 55-69 years with renal cell carcinoma. Here the CDR3 reads CASSGLSGANLYEQYF. CDR3 DNA: TGTGCCAGCAGTGGACTCTCAGGGGCCAACCTCTACGAGCAGTACTTC.